Shown below are 18 T cell receptor beta chains from a single sample sequenced in a study of cytomegalovirus exposure and HLA in healthy donors. 13 Jbeta primers and 60 Vbeta primers were used for the PCR. Clones were read by immunoSEQ multiplex PCR, and TCRdb kept only the in-frame ones, dropping some. This sample has 100,000 to 150,000 clones, with around 80% found just once. Specimen: PBMCs. The source of these receptors is a man in his thirties or forties in good health and CMV-seropositive.

This chain uses TRBV27 with TRBJ1-1, with D maybe TRBD1 (6 bases). The CDR3 is 14 amino acids. Trimming left V 8 bases short and J 10 bases short, with 23 bases between. Germline values: CDR1 MNHEY, CDR2 SMNVEV (reference sequence). CDR3 sequence: CASYPPGAPNLAFF. The CDR3 nucleotides are TGTGCCAGCTACCCTCCAGGGGCCCCTAATTTAGCTTTCTTT.

This chain links TRBV9 with TRBJ2-7, with TRBD1 matching 9 bases. J gave up 4 bases and V 2 bases, and 4 bases lay outside the gene matches. The CDR3 sequence is 14 residues long. Germline V lookup: CDR1 SGDLS, CDR2 YYNGEE. The CDR3 nucleotides read TGTGCCAGCAGCGTGGGGGACAGGGATTACGAGCAGTACTTC. Its protein is CASSVGDRDYEQYF.

This sequence joins TRBV29-1 and TRBJ1-4, with a possible D match to TRBD1 (5 bases). V lost 3 bases to trimming and J lost 7 bases, with 12 bases between them. Germline V lookup: CDR1 SQVTM, CDR2 ANQGSEA. The CDR3 length is 13 residues. CDR3 protein: CSVDMGGSEKLFF. In nucleotides, the CDR3 is TGCAGCGTTGACATGGGGGGGAGTGAAAAACTGTTTTTT.

V usage is TRBV4-3 and J usage is TRBJ1-2; TRBD1 aligns across 7 bases. The V and J ends lost 3 bases and 1 base, in that order; junction bases with no gene match: 8. This CDR3 region has 16 residues. In germline, CDR1 is LGHNA, CDR2 YSLEER. In nucleotides, the CDR3 is TGCGCCAGCAGCCAGGGCGCGACAGGGTTTAACTATGGCTACACCTTC. It specifies CASSQGATGFNYGYTF.

This sequence joins TRBV27 and TRBJ1-2; TRBD1 aligns across 9 bases. This CDR3 comprises 14 residues. After removal of 5 bases from V and 7 bases from J, the junction contained 8 bases not matched to a gene. Germline assignment: CDR1 MNHEY and CDR2 SMNVEV (reference sequence). CDR3 in amino acids: CASSTGQGRFGYTF. The CDR3 DNA is TGTGCCAGCAGTACAGGACAGGGGAGGTTTGGCTACACCTTC.

The chain uses TRBV7-9 and TRBJ2-1; TRBD1 might be the D (6 bases). Germline V gene lookup returns CDR1 SEHNR and CDR2 FQNEAQ (reference sequence). The V gene lost 5 bases and the J gene lost 6 bases, with 11 bases spanning the gap. This CDR3 region has 13 residues. CDR3: CASSEDSFNEQFF. In DNA, the CDR3 is TGTGCCAGCAGCGAGGACAGTTTCAATGAGCAGTTCTTC.

The V gene is TRBV9, the J gene TRBJ2-5; 7 nucleotides match TRBD1. Germline V gives CDR1 SGDLS, CDR2 YYNGEE. The junction had 4 bases not matched to a gene; V was cut back by 2 bases and J by 3 bases. The length of the CDR3 is 14 residues. In DNA form, the CDR3 reads TGTGCCAGCAGCGTTGGACAGGATAAAGAGACCCAGTACTTC. The encoded protein is CASSVGQDKETQYF.

The rearrangement links TRBV5-1 to TRBJ2-7; 7 positions agree with TRBD1. Per the germline V gene, CDR1 is SGHRS and CDR2 is YFSETQ. With 0 bases clipped from V and 6 bases from J, the junction kept 12 bases outside the gene matches. CDR3 length equals 16 residues. The CDR3 region is CASSLVRGRGTSEQYF. For the CDR3, the DNA is TGCGCCAGCAGCTTGGTTAGGGGCAGGGGGACATCCGAGCAGTACTTC.

This chain joins TRBV5-1 and TRBJ2-7; 14 bases agree with TRBD2. The CDR3 has 15 residues. Germline V lookup: CDR1 SGHRS, CDR2 YFSETQ. J gave up 3 bases and V 3 bases, and 2 bases lay outside the gene matches. The CDR3 here is CASSSGTSGSYEQYF. In DNA form, the CDR3 reads TGCGCCAGCAGCTCAGGGACTAGCGGGAGCTACGAGCAGTACTTC. The whole variable domain, remainder taken from reference TRBV5-1 and TRBJ2-7, is KAGVTQTPRYLIKTRGQQVTLSCSPISGHRSVSWYQQTPGQGLQFLFEYFSETQRNKGNFPGRFSGRQFSNSRSEMNVSTLELGDSALYLCASSSGTSGSYEQYFGPGTRLTVT.

V gene TRBV7-9 combines with J gene TRBJ1-5; TRBD1 matches 12 bases. Germline lookup yields CDR1 SEHNR and CDR2 FQNEAQ (reference sequence). CDR3 length equals 17 residues. With V trimmed by 0 bases and J by 4 bases, 4 bases remained unmatched. The CDR3 sequence: CASSLAGTGGLNQPQHF. CDR3 nucleotide sequence: TGTGCCAGCAGCTTAGCGGGGACAGGGGGCCTTAATCAGCCCCAGCATTTT.

V usage is TRBV5-4 and J usage is TRBJ1-2; D is unclear. Germline lookup yields CDR1 SGHNT and CDR2 YYREEE (reference sequence). The CDR3 consists of 12 residues. V was trimmed by 4 bases and J by 7 bases, leaving 11 bases between them. The chain's CDR3 is CASSGTVGGYTF. The CDR3 DNA sequence: TGTGCCAGCAGCGGCACAGTTGGTGGCTACACCTTC.

The chain has TRBV7-3 and TRBJ1-1; no reliable D call. Germline-derived CDR1 and CDR2 are SGHTA and FQGTGA. This CDR3 has 13 residues. Trimming took 0 bases from V and 4 from J, leaving 6 bases between them. CDR3 sequence (DNA): TGTGCCAGCAGCTTAACGCGCCTCACTGAAGCTTTCTTT. This encodes CASSLTRLTEAFF.

V and J are TRBV27 and TRBJ2-4; D may be TRBD1 (6 bases). Germline CDR1 and CDR2: MNHEY and SMNVEV (reference sequence). The CDR3 covers 17 residues. V lost 5 bases and J 0 bases, leaving 17 bases between the germline ends. DNA for the CDR3: TGTGCCAGCAGTCCCCTCACAGGGATAGTAGCCAAAAACATTCAGTACTTC. Its translation: CASSPLTGIVAKNIQYF.

The rearrangement links TRBV5-1 to TRBJ2-3; 7 nucleotides match TRBD2. Germline CDR1 and CDR2: SGHRS and YFSETQ. The CDR3 length is 15 residues. The junction had 4 bases not matched to a gene; V was cut back by 0 bases and J by 3 bases. CDR3: CASSLAGRSTDTQYF. DNA for the CDR3: TGCGCCAGCAGCTTGGCCGGGAGGAGTACAGATACGCAGTATTTT.

The rearrangement uses TRBV19 and TRBJ1-5; D call uncertain. This CDR3 spans 14 amino acids. With 4 bases removed from V and 0 bases from J, the gap between germline ends came to 7 bases. From germline, CDR1 is LNHDA and CDR2 SQIVND (reference sequence). The CDR3 nucleotides read TGTGCCAGTAGTACGGGATTTAGCAATCAGCCCCAGCATTTT. Translated: CASSTGFSNQPQHF.

CDR3 sequence: CASTYRTASSYEQYF. CDR3 nucleotides: TGTGCCAGCACCTATCGGACTGCGAGCTCCTACGAGCAGTACTTC. This rearrangement joins TRBV5-5 to TRBJ2-7, with D possibly matching TRBD2 (5 bases). The V gene's germline CDR1 is SGHKS and CDR2 YYEKEE (reference sequence). V lost 6 bases and J lost 0, with 16 bases in between. CDR3 length: 15 residues. Together with reference TRBV5-5 and TRBJ2-7, the CDR3 gives the full variable domain: DAGVTQSPTHLIKTRGQQVTLRCSPISGHKSVSWYQQVLGQGPQFIFQYYEKEERGRGNFPDRFSARQFPNYSSELNVNALLLGDSALYLCASTYRTASSYEQYFGPGTRLTVT.

The chain uses TRBV7-8 and TRBJ2-7; no firm D call. CDR3 length: 15 residues. Germline assignment: CDR1 SGHVS and CDR2 FQNEAQ. V was cut by 5 bases and J by 0 bases, with 14 bases left in between. CDR3 sequence reads: CASSPEQLSSYEQYF. DNA for the CDR3: TGTGCCAGCAGCCCCGAACAGCTGAGCTCCTACGAGCAGTACTTC.

The genes are TRBV6-5 and TRBJ1-1; a possible D gene is TRBD1 (5 bases). Trimming took 5 bases from V and 1 from J, leaving 14 bases between them. CDR3 length: 15 amino acids. CDR1 is MNHEY and CDR2 is SVGAGI in the germline V gene. The CDR3, as DNA: TGTGCCAGCAGTCTTCCAGGGTCCTCGAACACTGAAGCTTTCTTT. Protein sequence: CASSLPGSSNTEAFF.